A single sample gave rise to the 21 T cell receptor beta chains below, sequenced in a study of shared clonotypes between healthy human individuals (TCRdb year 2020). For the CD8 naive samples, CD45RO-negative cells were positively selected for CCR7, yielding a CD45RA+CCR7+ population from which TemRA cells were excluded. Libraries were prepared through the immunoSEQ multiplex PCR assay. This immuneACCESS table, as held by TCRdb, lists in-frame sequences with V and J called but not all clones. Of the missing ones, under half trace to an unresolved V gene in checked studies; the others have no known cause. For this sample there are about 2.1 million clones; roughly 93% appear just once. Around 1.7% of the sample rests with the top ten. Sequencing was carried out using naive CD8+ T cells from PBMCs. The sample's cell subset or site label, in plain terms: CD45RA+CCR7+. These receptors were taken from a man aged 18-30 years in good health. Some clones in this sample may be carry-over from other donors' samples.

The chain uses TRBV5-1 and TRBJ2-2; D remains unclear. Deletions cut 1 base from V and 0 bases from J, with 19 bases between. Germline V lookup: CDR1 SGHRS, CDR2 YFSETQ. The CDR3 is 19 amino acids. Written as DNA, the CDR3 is TGCGCCAGCAGCTTGCACGATGCGTTAAGCTACGCGAACACCGGGGAGCTGTTTTTT. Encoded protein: CASSLHDALSYANTGELFF.

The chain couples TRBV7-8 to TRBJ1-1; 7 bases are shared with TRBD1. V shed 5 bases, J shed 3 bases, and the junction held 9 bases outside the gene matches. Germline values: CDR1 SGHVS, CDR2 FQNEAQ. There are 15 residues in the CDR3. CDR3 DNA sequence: TGTGCCAGCAGCGAACTCACCGACAGGGACACTGAAGCTTTCTTT. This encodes CASSELTDRDTEAFF.

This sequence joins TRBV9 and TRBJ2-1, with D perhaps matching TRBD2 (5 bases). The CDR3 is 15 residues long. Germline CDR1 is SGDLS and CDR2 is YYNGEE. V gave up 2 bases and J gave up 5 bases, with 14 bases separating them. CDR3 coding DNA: TGTGCCAGCAGCGTTTGGGAGCGGCTAGACAATGAGCAGTTCTTC. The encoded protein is CASSVWERLDNEQFF.

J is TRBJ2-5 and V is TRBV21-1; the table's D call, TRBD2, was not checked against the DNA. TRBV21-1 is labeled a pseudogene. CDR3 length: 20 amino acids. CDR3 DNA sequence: TGTGCCAGCAGCATAGTAAGGACTAGCGGGAAAGGGGGCCTCCAAGAGACCCAGTACTTC. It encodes CASSIVRTSGKGGLQETQYF.

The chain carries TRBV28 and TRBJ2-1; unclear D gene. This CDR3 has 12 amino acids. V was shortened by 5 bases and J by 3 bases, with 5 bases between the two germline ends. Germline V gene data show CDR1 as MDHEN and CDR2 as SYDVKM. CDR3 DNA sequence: TGTGCCAGCAGTCTTTACTACAATGAGCAGTTCTTC. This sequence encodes CASSLYYNEQFF.

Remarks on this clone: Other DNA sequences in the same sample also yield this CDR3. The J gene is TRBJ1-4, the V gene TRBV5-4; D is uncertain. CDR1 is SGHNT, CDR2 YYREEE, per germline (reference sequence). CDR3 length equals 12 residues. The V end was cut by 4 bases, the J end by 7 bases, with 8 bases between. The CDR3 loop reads CASSLDGEKLFF. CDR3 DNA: TGTGCCAGCAGCCTAGACGGTGAAAAACTGTTTTTT. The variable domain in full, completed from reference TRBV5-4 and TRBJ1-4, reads ETGVTQSPTHLIKTRGQQVTLRCSSQSGHNTVSWYQQALGQGPQFIFQYYREEENGRGNFPPRFSGLQFPNYSSELNVNALELDDSALYLCASSLDGEKLFFGSGTQLSVL.

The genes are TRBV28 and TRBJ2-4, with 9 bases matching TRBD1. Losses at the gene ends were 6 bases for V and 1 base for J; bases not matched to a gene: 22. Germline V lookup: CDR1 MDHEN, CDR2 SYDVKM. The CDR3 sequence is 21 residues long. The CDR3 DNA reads TGTGCCAGCAGCCCTCAAGGGGGGGACAGGGTCAATTTTGCGGCCAAAAACATTCAGTACTTC. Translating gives CASSPQGGDRVNFAAKNIQYF.

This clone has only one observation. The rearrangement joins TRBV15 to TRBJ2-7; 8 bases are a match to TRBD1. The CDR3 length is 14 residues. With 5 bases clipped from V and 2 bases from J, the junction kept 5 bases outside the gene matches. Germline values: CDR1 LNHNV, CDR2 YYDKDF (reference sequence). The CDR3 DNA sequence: TGTGCCACCAGCCTATCGGACAGGGCCTACGAGCAGTACTTC. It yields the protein CATSLSDRAYEQYF.

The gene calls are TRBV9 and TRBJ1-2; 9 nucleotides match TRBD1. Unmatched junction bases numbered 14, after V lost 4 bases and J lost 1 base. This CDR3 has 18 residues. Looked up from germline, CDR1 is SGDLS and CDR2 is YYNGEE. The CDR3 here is CASSTSRDRVGGNYGYTF. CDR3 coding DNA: TGTGCCAGCAGCACCAGCCGGGACAGGGTGGGGGGTAACTATGGCTACACCTTC.

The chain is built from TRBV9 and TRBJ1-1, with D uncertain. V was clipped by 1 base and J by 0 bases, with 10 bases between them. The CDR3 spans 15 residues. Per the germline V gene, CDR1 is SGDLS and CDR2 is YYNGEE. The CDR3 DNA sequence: TGTGCCAGCAGCGTAAACCCCGGGTTGAACACTGAAGCTTTCTTT. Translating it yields CASSVNPGLNTEAFF.

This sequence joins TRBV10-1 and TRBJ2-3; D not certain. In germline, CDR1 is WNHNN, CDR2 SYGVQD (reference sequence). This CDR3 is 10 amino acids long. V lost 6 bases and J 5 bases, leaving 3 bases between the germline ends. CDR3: CASRKDTQYF. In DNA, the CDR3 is TGCGCCAGCAGGAAAGATACGCAGTATTTT.

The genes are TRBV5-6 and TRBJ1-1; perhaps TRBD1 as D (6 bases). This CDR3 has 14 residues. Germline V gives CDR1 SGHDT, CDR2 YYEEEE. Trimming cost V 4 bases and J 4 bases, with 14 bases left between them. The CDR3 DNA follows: TGTGCCAGCAGCGTGACGTGGGGGGCCACTGAAGCTTTCTTT. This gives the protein CASSVTWGATEAFF.

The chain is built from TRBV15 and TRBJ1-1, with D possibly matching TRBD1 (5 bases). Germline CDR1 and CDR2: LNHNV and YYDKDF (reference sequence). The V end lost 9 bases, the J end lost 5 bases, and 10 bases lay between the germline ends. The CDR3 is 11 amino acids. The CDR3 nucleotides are TGTGCCACGGGTGGGGGGACTGAAGCTTTCTTT. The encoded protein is CATGGGTEAFF.

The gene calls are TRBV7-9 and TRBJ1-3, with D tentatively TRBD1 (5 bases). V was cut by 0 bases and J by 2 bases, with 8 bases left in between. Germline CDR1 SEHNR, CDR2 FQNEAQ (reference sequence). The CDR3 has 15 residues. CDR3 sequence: CASSLAEGTGNTIYF. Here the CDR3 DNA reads TGTGCCAGCAGCTTAGCTGAGGGGACTGGAAACACCATATATTTT.

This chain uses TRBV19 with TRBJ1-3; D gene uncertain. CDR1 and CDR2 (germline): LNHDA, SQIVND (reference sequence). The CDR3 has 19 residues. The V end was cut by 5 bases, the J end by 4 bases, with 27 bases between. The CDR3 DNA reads TGTGCCAGTAGTCTACAGCTGGGAGGCCGCCTCTCTCGAGGAAACACCATATATTTT. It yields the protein CASSLQLGGRLSRGNTIYF.

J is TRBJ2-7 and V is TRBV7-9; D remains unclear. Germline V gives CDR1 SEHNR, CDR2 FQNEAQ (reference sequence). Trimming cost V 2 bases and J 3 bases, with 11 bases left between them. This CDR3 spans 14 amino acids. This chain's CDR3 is CASSLKGSLYEQYF. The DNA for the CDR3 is TGTGCCAGCAGCTTAAAGGGTTCCCTCTACGAGCAGTACTTC.

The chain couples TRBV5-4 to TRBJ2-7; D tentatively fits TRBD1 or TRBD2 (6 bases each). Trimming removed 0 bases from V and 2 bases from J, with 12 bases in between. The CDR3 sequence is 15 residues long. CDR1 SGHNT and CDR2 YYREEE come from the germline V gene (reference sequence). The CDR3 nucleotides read TGTGCCAGCAGCTTGGAGGGGGAGGACGCCTACGAGCAGTACTTC. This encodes CASSLEGEDAYEQYF.

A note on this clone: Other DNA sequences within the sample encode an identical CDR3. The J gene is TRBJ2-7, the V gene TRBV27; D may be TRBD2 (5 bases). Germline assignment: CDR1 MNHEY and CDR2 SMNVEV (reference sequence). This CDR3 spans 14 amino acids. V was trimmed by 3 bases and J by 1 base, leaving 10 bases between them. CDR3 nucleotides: TGTGCCAGCAGTTTCGGCGGGCCTTCCTACGAGCAGTACTTC. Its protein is CASSFGGPSYEQYF.

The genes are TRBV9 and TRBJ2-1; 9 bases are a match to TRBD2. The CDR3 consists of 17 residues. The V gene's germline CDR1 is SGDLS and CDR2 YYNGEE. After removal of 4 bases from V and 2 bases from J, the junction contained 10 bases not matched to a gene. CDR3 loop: CASSPLEAGGTYNEQFF. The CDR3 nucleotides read TGTGCCAGCAGCCCACTAGAGGCGGGAGGGACCTACAATGAGCAGTTCTTC.

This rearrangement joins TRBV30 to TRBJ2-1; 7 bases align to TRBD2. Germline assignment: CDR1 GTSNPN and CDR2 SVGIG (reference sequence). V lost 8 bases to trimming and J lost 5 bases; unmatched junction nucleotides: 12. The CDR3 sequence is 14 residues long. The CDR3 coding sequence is TGTGCCACCTTCCCGGCTAGCGGACACAATGAGCAGTTCTTC. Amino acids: CATFPASGHNEQFF.

The CDR3 nucleotides read TGCGCCAGCAGCCAAGATACAGGGGGCCTCACCGGGGAGCTGTTTTTT. It yields the protein CASSQDTGGLTGELFF. The chain uses TRBV4-1 and TRBJ2-2, with TRBD1 identical over 9 bases. The CDR3 extends over 16 amino acids. Germline lookup yields CDR1 MGHRA and CDR2 YSYEKL. With 0 bases clipped from V and 4 bases from J, the junction kept 3 bases outside the gene matches.